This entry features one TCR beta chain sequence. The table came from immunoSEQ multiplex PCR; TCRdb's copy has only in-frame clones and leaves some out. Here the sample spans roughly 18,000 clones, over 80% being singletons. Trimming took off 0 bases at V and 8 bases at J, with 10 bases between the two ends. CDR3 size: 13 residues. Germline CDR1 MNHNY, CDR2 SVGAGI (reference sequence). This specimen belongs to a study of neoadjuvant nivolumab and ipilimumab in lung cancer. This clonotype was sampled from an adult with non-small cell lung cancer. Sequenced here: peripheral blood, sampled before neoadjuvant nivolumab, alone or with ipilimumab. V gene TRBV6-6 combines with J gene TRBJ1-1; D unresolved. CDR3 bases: TGTGCCAGCAGTTACTCGGGAGACCTCGAAGCTTTCTTT. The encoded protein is CASSYSGDLEAFF.